This T cell receptor beta chain was recovered during a study of blood T cell repertoires in COVID-19. For the study at large: Material from acute and convalescent COVID-19 was sourced from the United States, Italy and Spain.

This CDR3 spans 16 amino acids. Germline V gene data show CDR1 as LNHDA and CDR2 as SQIVND (reference sequence). J lost 3 bases, V lost 8 bases, and 10 bases had no gene match. In the study's own analysis: Amplified reference gene primers provided the basis for estimating nucleated cell counts. Sequencing was performed with immunoSEQ multiplex PCR; in TCRdb, only in-frame clones are kept and a portion is missing. V and J calls plus clone size are reproduced from that table; the DNA served to infer D and trimming. The table has 200,000 to 250,000 clones, roughly 90% seen once. What was sequenced was peripheral blood. The sequence was obtained from a man aged 55 to 70 with acute or convalescent COVID-19. This rearrangement joins TRBV19 to TRBJ2-7; the match to TRBD2 covers 13 bases. The CDR3 DNA follows: TGTGCCAGTTCACGAGGACTAGCGGGAGTTCTCTACGAGCAGTACTTC. Protein: CASSRGLAGVLYEQYF. Using reference TRBV19 and TRBJ2-7 for the parts outside the CDR3, the full variable domain is DGGITQSPKYLFRKEGQNVTLSCEQNLNHDAMYWYRQDPGQGLRLIYYSQIVNDFQKGDIAEGYSVSREKKESFPLTVTSAQKNPTAFYLCASSRGLAGVLYEQYFGPGTRLTVT.